The following is a TCR beta chain sequence with its context. The CDR3 covers 14 residues. The V and J ends lost 5 bases and 8 bases respectively, with 16 bases between them. Random hexamers were used to reverse transcribe the RNA input (about 0.5 to 1 ug). One entry per CDR3 protein results from TCRdb running MiXCR on the immunoSEQ multiplex PCR reads. The sample carries approximately 200,000 distinct CDR3 sequences, just under 95% recorded once. This record comes from a study of CD8 T cells in Susac syndrome. Sequenced input: CD4+ T cells from PBMCs. This sequence originates from a human donor with multiple sclerosis. This sequence joins TRBV12-3 or TRBV12-4 and TRBJ2-1, with D perhaps TRBD1 (5 bases). The CDR3 spells CASSVTDSSHEQFF. DNA of the CDR3: TGTGCCAGCAGTGTGACAGATTCGTCGCATGAGCAGTTCTTC.